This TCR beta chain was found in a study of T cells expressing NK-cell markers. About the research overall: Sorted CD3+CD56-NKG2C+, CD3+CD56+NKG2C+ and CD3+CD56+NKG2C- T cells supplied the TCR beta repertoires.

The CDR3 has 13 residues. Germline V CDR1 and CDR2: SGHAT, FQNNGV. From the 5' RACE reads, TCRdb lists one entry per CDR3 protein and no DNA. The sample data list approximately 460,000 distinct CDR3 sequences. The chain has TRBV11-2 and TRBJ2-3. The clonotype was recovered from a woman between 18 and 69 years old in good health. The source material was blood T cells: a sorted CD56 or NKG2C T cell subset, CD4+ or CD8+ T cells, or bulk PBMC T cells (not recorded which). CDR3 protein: CASSRYGTDTQYF. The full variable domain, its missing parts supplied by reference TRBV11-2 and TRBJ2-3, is EAGVAQSPRYKIIEKRQSVAFWCNPISGHATLYWYQQILGQGPKLLIQFQNNGVVDDSQLPKDRFSAERLKGVDSTLKIQPAKLEDSAVYLCASSRYGTDTQYFGPGTRLTVL.